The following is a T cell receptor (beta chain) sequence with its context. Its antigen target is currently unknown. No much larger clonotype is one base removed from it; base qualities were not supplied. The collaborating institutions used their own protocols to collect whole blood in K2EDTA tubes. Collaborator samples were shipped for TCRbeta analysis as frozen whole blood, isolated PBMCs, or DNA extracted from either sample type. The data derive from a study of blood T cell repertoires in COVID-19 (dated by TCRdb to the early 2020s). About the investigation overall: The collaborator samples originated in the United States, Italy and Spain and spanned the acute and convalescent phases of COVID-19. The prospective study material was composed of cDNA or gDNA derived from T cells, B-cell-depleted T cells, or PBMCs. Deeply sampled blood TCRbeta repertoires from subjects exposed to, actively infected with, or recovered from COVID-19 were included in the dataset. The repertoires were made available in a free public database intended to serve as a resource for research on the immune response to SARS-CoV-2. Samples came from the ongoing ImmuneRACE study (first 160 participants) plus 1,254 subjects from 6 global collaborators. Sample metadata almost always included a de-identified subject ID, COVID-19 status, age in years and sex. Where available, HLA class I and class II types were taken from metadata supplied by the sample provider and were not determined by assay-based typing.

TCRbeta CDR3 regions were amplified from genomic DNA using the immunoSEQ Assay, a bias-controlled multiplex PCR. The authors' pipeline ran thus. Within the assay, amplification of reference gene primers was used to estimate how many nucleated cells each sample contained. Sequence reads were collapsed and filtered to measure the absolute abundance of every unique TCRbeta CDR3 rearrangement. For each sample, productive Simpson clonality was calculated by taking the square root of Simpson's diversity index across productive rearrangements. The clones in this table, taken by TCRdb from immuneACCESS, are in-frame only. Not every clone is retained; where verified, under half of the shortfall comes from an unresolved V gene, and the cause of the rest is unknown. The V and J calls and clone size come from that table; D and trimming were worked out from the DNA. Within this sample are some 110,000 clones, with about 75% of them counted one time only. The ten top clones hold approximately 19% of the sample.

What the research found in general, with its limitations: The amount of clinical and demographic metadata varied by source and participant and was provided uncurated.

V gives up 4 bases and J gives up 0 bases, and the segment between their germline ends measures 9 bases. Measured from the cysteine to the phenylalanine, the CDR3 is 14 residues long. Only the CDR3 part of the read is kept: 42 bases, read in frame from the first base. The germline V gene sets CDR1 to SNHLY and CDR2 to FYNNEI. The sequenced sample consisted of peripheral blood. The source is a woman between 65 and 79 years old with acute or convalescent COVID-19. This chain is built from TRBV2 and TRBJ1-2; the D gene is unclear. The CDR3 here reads CASSVSRANYGYTF. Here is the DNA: TGTGCCAGCAGTGTCTCTAGAGCTAACTATGGCTACACCTTC.